The clone carrying this TCR beta chain was observed a single time. Its matching antigen is unknown. The record originates from a study of T cell responses to AZD1222 COVID-19 vaccine. Findings and caveats of the study: Most donors were white British, females outnumbered males, and clonal diversity was possibly underestimated. Spike-specific TCR breadth and depth went up after people got two AZD1222 doses.

Profiled with immunoSEQ multiplex PCR; TCRdb holds only in-frame clones, not every one. The sample records 25,000 to 30,000 clones, around 92% being singletons. The V gene end was trimmed by 5 bases and the J gene end by 2 bases; junction bases not matched to a gene: 5. This CDR3 has 15 residues. Germline CDR1 is SGHAT and CDR2 is FQNNGV. The TCR was taken from an adult who received the AZD1222 COVID-19 vaccine. J is TRBJ1-5 and V is TRBV11-2; TRBD1 aligns across 8 bases. This specimen was peripheral blood, taken 28 days after the second AZD1222 dose. In nucleotides, the CDR3 is TGTGCCAGCAGCAGGGACAGGTTGGGCAATCAGCCCCAGCATTTT. Translation gives CASSRDRLGNQPQHF.